This T cell receptor beta chain was documented in a study of T cell repertoires in cytomegalovirus infection. Germline trimming cut 7 bases from V and 4 bases from J; bases unmatched to any gene: 8. The CDR3 length is 14 residues. Germline V gene data show CDR1 as MDHEN and CDR2 as SYDVKM. TCRdb redid the calling of the reads with MiXCR, one entry per CDR3 protein. The repertoire holds roughly 130,000 distinct CDR3 sequences, with less than 9.5% as singletons. This clonotype was recorded a few times. The receptor was derived from a human donor in good health (CMV status not recorded). Some clones in this sample may be carry-over from other donors' samples. The sample was PBMCs. The J gene is TRBJ2-7, the V gene TRBV28, with 9 bases identical to TRBD1. The CDR3 here is CASTGDRDGYEQYF. DNA of the CDR3: TGTGCCAGCACCGGGGACAGGGATGGGTACGAGCAGTACTTC.